This T cell receptor beta chain was observed in a study of blood T cells in healthy people across ages. This CDR3 has 15 amino acids. Germline lookup yields CDR1 SGHAT and CDR2 FQNNGV. Unmatched junction bases numbered 4, after V lost 5 bases and J lost 3 bases. Study outcomes and limitations: Investigators treated diversity estimates from one million T cells as underestimates.

With regard to this clonotype: What it binds is unknown.

Primers used in a second PCR of roughly 7 to 11 cycles were a sample-barcoded 5' primer and a J-beta primer mix. TCRdb recomputed calls from the 5' RACE reads with MiXCR, one row per CDR3 protein. The repertoire holds approximately 730,000 distinct CDR3 sequences, with around half as singletons. The sequence came from a man older than 75 in good health. This chain connects TRBV11-2 to TRBJ1-6; 7 nucleotides line up with TRBD1. Sequencing used blood. The DNA of the CDR3 is TGTGCCAGCAGCATGGGACAGATCTATAATTCACCCCTCCACTTT. Translated, it gives CASSMGQIYNSPLHF.